A single sample is the source of the 21 T cell receptor beta chains below, sequenced in a study of response to subunit inactivated influenza vaccine. TCRdb analysed the RT-PCR reads with MiXCR anew, one entry per CDR3 protein. The sample consists of 500,000 to 600,000 distinct CDR3 sequences, 16% of them appearing once. The sequenced sample was CD4+ T cells sorted from PBMCs, obtained around 25 months after vaccination. The receptors were sampled from a man aged 45 to 75 who received an inactivated influenza vaccine.

The table lists this clonotype with a few counts. V usage is TRBV29-1 and J usage is TRBJ1-5; D is unclear. The germline V gene has CDR1 SQVTM and CDR2 ANQGSEA. Trimming cost V 1 base and J 7 bases, with 11 bases left between them. CDR3 length: 13 residues. This chain's CDR3 is CSVEGVSGQPQHF. The CDR3 DNA reads as TGCAGCGTTGAAGGGGTTAGCGGCCAGCCCCAGCATTTT.

The gene calls are TRBV4-3 and TRBJ1-4, with a tentative D call TRBD1 (5 bases). The length of the CDR3 is 14 residues. Trimming took 1 base from V and 8 from J, leaving 11 bases between them. Germline V CDR1 and CDR2: LGHNA, YSLEER. CDR3 DNA: TGCGCCAGCAGCCAAGCGTCAGGGAGAGAAAAACTGTTTTTT. Residues: CASSQASGREKLFF.

This clonotype was seen a handful of times. The chain is built from TRBV24-1 and TRBJ2-1; D possibly matches TRBD1 or TRBD2 (7 bases each). The V and J ends lost 6 bases and 6 bases respectively, with 23 bases between them. There are 17 residues in the CDR3. Germline CDR1 KGHDR, CDR2 SFDVKD. CDR3 sequence reads: CATSNPRGQGDINEQFF. The CDR3 DNA follows: TGTGCCACCAGTAACCCGCGGGGGCAGGGGGATATCAATGAGCAGTTCTTC.

The chain links TRBV4-1 to TRBJ1-2; D not resolved. Germline CDR1 MGHRA, CDR2 YSYEKL. This CDR3 region has 15 residues. The V gene lost 2 bases and the J gene lost 1 base, with 11 bases spanning the gap. The CDR3 loop is CASSQHFSDNYGYTF. The CDR3 region has the DNA TGCGCCAGCAGCCAACACTTCAGCGATAACTATGGCTACACCTTC.

This clonotype was detected only a few times. This chain uses TRBV15 with TRBJ2-3; possibly TRBD1 for D (6 bases). With 4 bases removed from V and 5 bases from J, the gap between germline ends came to 10 bases. The CDR3 is 13 amino acids. From germline, CDR1 is LNHNV and CDR2 YYDKDF (reference sequence). CDR3 coding DNA: TGTGCCACCAGCAACGACAGGATAGATACGCAGTATTTT. This sequence encodes CATSNDRIDTQYF.

There are a few counts of this clonotype. This chain uses TRBV11-2 with TRBJ1-4, with D unclear. This CDR3 contains 16 residues. Germline CDR1 SGHAT, CDR2 FQNNGV. V lost 2 bases and J lost 7, with 17 bases in between. As DNA, the CDR3 is TGTGCCAGCAGCTTACAAAGTTTGGGTAGTGGTGAAAAACTGTTTTTT. This translates into CASSLQSLGSGEKLFF.

This clonotype came up a few times. The chain is built from TRBV7-2 and TRBJ2-7; TRBD1 agrees at 7 bases. Unmatched junction bases numbered 9, after V lost 1 base and J lost 3 bases. Germline values: CDR1 SGHTA, CDR2 FQGNSA. The CDR3 covers 16 residues. DNA for the CDR3: TGTGCCAGCAGCTTAGTAGGGTCAGGGGGTCTCTACGAGCAGTACTTC. Its protein is CASSLVGSGGLYEQYF.

In its sample, this clonotype was seen a few times. Without the conserved terminal phenylalanine or tryptophan, this CDR3 likely stems from a read error. The DNA is left out, because the CDR3 cannot be placed on it with certainty; the CDR3 is given as TCRdb lists it. V and J are TRBV12-3 or TRBV12-4 and TRBJ2-7; the DNA was not compared with TRBD1, the D call given in the table. With termini counted, the CDR3 has 11 amino acids. CDR3 sequence reads: CASSSGTGAIL.

The chain couples TRBV11-2 to TRBJ2-2; 11 bases are shared with TRBD2. Germline V gene sequence: CDR1 SGHAT, CDR2 FQNNGV. With 5 bases clipped from V and 1 base from J, the junction kept 9 bases outside the gene matches. The CDR3 spans 18 residues. The CDR3 region has the DNA TGTGCCAGCAGCGCGGGACGACTAGCGGGGATGAACACCGGGGAGCTGTTTTTT. Protein sequence: CASSAGRLAGMNTGELFF.

This clonotype was observed a few times. The chain carries TRBV7-2 and TRBJ2-1, with TRBD1 identical over 10 bases. V trimming: 5 bases; J trimming: 10 bases; junction bases outside the gene matches: 8. From germline, CDR1 is SGHTA and CDR2 FQGNSA. The CDR3 consists of 14 residues. The CDR3 DNA reads TGTGCCAGCAGCCCCGGGACAGGGGAACGCGAGCAGTTCTTC. Protein product: CASSPGTGEREQFF.

This clonotype was counted between two and nine times. The gene calls are TRBV29-1 and TRBJ2-4; the D is unclear. Germline V lookup: CDR1 SQVTM, CDR2 ANQGSEA. The CDR3 has 11 residues. The V and J ends lost 3 bases and 8 bases respectively, with 8 bases between them. The CDR3 loop reads CSVEVDDIQYF. The CDR3 DNA is TGCAGCGTTGAGGTAGACGACATTCAGTACTTC.

This clonotype turned up a few times. This sequence joins TRBV19 and TRBJ2-3; D might be TRBD2 (6 bases). The CDR3 has 12 residues. V shed 5 bases and J shed 8 bases, with 11 bases lying between them. Germline CDR1 is LNHDA and CDR2 is SQIVND (reference sequence). CDR3 loop: CASSASSVTQYF. The DNA of the CDR3 is TGTGCCAGTAGTGCCTCTAGCGTTACGCAGTATTTT.

The genes are TRBV9 and TRBJ2-7; D assignment may be TRBD1 or TRBD2 (7 bases each). The CDR3 is made up of 14 amino acids. From germline, CDR1 is SGDLS and CDR2 YYNGEE. V dropped 4 bases and J dropped 2 bases, with 13 bases sitting between them. In nucleotides, the CDR3 is TGTGCCAGCAGCAGGGGGCGGGGGACCTACGAGCAGTACTTC. Its protein is CASSRGRGTYEQYF.

This clonotype was seen only a few times. The V gene is TRBV12-3 or TRBV12-4, the J gene TRBJ2-2; D possibly uses TRBD1 or TRBD2 (5 bases each). The CDR3 contains 14 residues. The germline V and J ends were trimmed by 6 bases and 7 bases, with 15 bases remaining between them. The CDR3 sequence is CASSPGRSFGELFF. Written as DNA, the CDR3 is TGTGCCAGCAGCCCGGGACGTAGCTTCGGGGAGCTGTTTTTT.

This clonotype was picked up a small number of times. In DNA, the CDR3 is TGCAGTGCTAAGGACAGAGCTAACTATGGCTACACCTTC. This translates into CSAKDRANYGYTF. This chain joins TRBV20-1 and TRBJ1-2; D may be TRBD1 (6 bases). Germline V gene sequence: CDR1 DFQATT, CDR2 SNEGSKA (reference sequence). Trimming stripped 4 bases from V and 0 bases from J, with 9 bases between. This CDR3 has 13 amino acids.

This clonotype was recorded once. The rearrangement uses TRBV20-1 and TRBJ2-1; D is uncertain. Deletions cut 2 bases from V and 3 bases from J, with 14 bases between. The germline V gene has CDR1 DFQATT and CDR2 SNEGSKA (reference sequence). The CDR3 is 15 residues long. The DNA of the CDR3 is TGCAGTGCTAGACCTCCACAGAAGAACTACAATGAGCAGTTCTTC. This translates into CSARPPQKNYNEQFF.

J is TRBJ2-3 and V is TRBV4-2; no clear D. V shed 0 bases and J shed 6 bases, with 13 bases lying between them. From germline, CDR1 is LGHNA and CDR2 YNFKEQ. The CDR3 is 15 amino acids. CDR3 sequence (DNA): TGTGCCAGCAGCCAAGATGGGGTCCCCATGGATACGCAGTATTTT. It specifies CASSQDGVPMDTQYF.

The chain uses TRBV20-1 and TRBJ2-5; D possibly corresponds to TRBD2 (5 bases). This CDR3 spans 11 amino acids. V lost 7 bases and J 2 bases, leaving 8 bases between the germline ends. Germline V gives CDR1 DFQATT, CDR2 SNEGSKA (reference sequence). The CDR3 region is CSERWQETQYF. The DNA of the CDR3 is TGCAGTGAGCGGTGGCAAGAGACCCAGTACTTC.

This clonotype was found a few times. The rearrangement links TRBV27 to TRBJ2-3, with D possibly called TRBD1 or TRBD2 (5 bases each). Germline loops: CDR1 MNHEY, CDR2 SMNVEV (reference sequence). The CDR3 loop spans 15 amino acids. The V and J ends lost 6 bases and 2 bases respectively, with 15 bases between them. DNA of the CDR3: TGTGCCAGCAGACCCACCGTGGGGGTCACAGATACGCAGTATTTT. Amino acids: CASRPTVGVTDTQYF.

The table lists this clonotype with a few counts. V is TRBV7-9 and J is TRBJ2-2; TRBD1 matches 8 bases. Losses at the gene ends were 6 bases for V and 4 bases for J; bases not matched to a gene: 10. This CDR3 comprises 16 residues. Per germline, CDR1 SEHNR and CDR2 FQNEAQ (reference sequence). DNA of the CDR3: TGTGCCAGCAGAGAGGACCAGGGGGCAGCCACCGGGGAGCTGTTTTTT. Translated, it gives CASREDQGAATGELFF.

The chain links TRBV20-1 to TRBJ2-1, with 7 bases that match TRBD2. CDR1 and CDR2 from the germline V gene are DFQATT and SNEGSKA (reference sequence). The ends lost 6 bases at V and 8 bases at J; junction bases unmatched: 4. This CDR3 is built from 11 residues. CDR3 loop: CSAERGDEQFF. The CDR3 coding sequence is TGCAGTGCGGAACGGGGGGATGAGCAGTTCTTC.